These 20 T cell receptor beta chains were sequenced from one sample in a study of T cell repertoires in cytomegalovirus infection. No antigens are known for them. TCRdb re-called the reads with MiXCR, one entry per CDR3 protein. The top ten clones hold 15% to 20% of a sample with roughly 730,000 distinct CDR3 sequences, roughly 30% of them seen once. Specimen: cultured PBMCs, collected from culture after CMV antigen stimulation. Receptor source: a human donor in good health (CMV status not recorded). Some clones in this sample may be carry-over from other donors' samples.

This clonotype turned up a few times. The J gene is TRBJ1-1, the V gene TRBV18, with D perhaps matching TRBD1 (5 bases). The CDR3 length is 16 residues. V was cut by 3 bases and J by 5 bases, with 19 bases left in between. Germline lookup yields CDR1 KGHSH and CDR2 LQKENI. Here the CDR3 DNA reads TGTGCCAGCTCACCGAGGGAGAAGGGGCGCGGGACTGAAGCTTTCTTT. Translation gives CASSPREKGRGTEAFF.

Only a few counts were recorded for this clonotype. The rearrangement uses TRBV5-4 and TRBJ2-3; 9 nucleotides match TRBD2. Per germline, CDR1 SGHNT and CDR2 YYREEE (reference sequence). The CDR3 contains 16 residues. Trimming cost V 0 bases and J 5 bases; bases outside gene matches: 7. CDR3 coding DNA: TGTGCCAGCAGCTTGGATGCTAGCGGGATAATAGATACGCAGTATTTT. Translation: CASSLDASGIIDTQYF.

The genes are TRBV7-8 and TRBJ2-5; D is uncertain. CDR1 and CDR2 (germline): SGHVS, FQNEAQ. Trimming removed 3 bases at V and 1 base at J, with 9 bases between. This CDR3 is 14 amino acids long. CDR3 sequence: CASSFILSQETQYF. The CDR3, as DNA: TGTGCCAGCAGCTTTATCCTGAGCCAAGAGACCCAGTACTTC.

This sequence joins TRBV11-2 and TRBJ2-5; D unclear. The V end lost 1 base, the J end lost 2 bases, and 11 bases lay between the germline ends. Germline loops: CDR1 SGHAT, CDR2 FQNNGV. The CDR3 sequence is 15 residues long. The CDR3 reads CASSLGAGPQETQYF. CDR3 bases: TGTGCCAGCAGCTTAGGGGCCGGGCCTCAAGAGACCCAGTACTTC.

This sequence joins TRBV30 and TRBJ1-3; 7 bases align to TRBD1. CDR3 length: 13 amino acids. The germline CDR1 and CDR2 sequences are GTSNPN and SVGIG (reference sequence). V was pared by 5 bases and J by 1 base, with 2 bases of the junction left unmatched. The DNA of the CDR3 is TGTGCCTGGCTGACAGGGTCTGGAAACACCATATATTTT. Translation: CAWLTGSGNTIYF.

Note on this clonotype: The junction shows a germline mismatch at one end, possibly a read error. The V call is TRBV5-3, the J call TRBJ2-5, with 9 bases lining up with TRBD2. TRBV5-3 is an ORF, with its function uncertain. This CDR3 has 17 residues. The CDR3 nucleotides read TGTGCCAGCAGCTTGGTGCGAGCGGGAGGATTCCAAGAGACCCAGTACTTC. It encodes CASSLVRAGGFQETQYF.

V is TRBV12-3 or TRBV12-4 and J is TRBJ1-5, with D hard to call. V lost 5 bases and J 4 bases, leaving 9 bases between the germline ends. The CDR3 has 13 amino acids. CDR3 bases: TGTGCCAGCAGTAAGACACAGAATCAGCCCCAGCATTTT. This encodes CASSKTQNQPQHF.

CDR3 sequence: CASSQDTGVNTEAFF. CDR3 coding DNA: TGCGCCAGCAGCCAAGACACAGGGGTGAACACTGAAGCTTTCTTT. The chain links TRBV4-3 to TRBJ1-1; 7 bases are shared with TRBD1. Germline loops: CDR1 LGHNA, CDR2 YSLEER. Unmatched junction bases numbered 1, after V lost 0 bases and J lost 0 bases. The length of the CDR3 is 15 residues.

There are many counts of this clonotype. The CDR3 coding sequence is TGTGCCAGCAGTCAACTCCGGGGACTTATTCAGTACTTC. This encodes CASSQLRGLIQYF. The chain links TRBV6-2 or TRBV6-3 to TRBJ2-4; D is perhaps TRBD2 (6 bases). The CDR3 is made up of 13 amino acids. Trimming stripped 5 bases from V and 10 bases from J, with 15 bases between. The germline V gene encodes CDR1 MNHEY and CDR2 SVGEGT.

The gene calls are TRBV4-1 and TRBJ1-6; D is unresolved. The CDR3 loop spans 17 amino acids. V lost 1 base and J 7 bases, leaving 17 bases between the germline ends. Germline lookup yields CDR1 MGHRA and CDR2 YSYEKL. The CDR3 DNA sequence: TGCGCCAGCAGCCAAGGGATGGCGGGAGTGGAAAATTCACCCCTCCACTTT. This gives the protein CASSQGMAGVENSPLHF.

Many counts were recorded for this clonotype. The rearrangement uses TRBV7-2 and TRBJ1-1; 7 nucleotides align to TRBD1. V lost 1 base and J lost 7; bases outside the gene matches: 6. Looked up from germline, CDR1 is SGHTA and CDR2 is FQGNSA. The CDR3 is 14 amino acids. The CDR3 DNA sequence: TGTGCCAGCAGCTTAGAGGGACAGAAACTTGAAGCTTTCTTT. It yields the protein CASSLEGQKLEAFF.

This clonotype was observed a few times. This sequence joins TRBV7-6 and TRBJ1-2; no reliable D call. Trimming took off 4 bases at V and 6 bases at J, with 18 bases between the two ends. CDR1 SGHVS and CDR2 FNYEAQ come from the germline V gene. This CDR3 is 15 amino acids long. The CDR3: CASSSLPGPKDGYTF. The CDR3, as DNA: TGTGCCAGCAGCTCCCTCCCCGGGCCGAAGGATGGCTACACCTTC.

This clonotype has a handful of counts. The chain links TRBV7-9 to TRBJ1-3; 7 bases line up with TRBD1. V lost 2 bases to trimming and J lost 4 bases; unmatched junction nucleotides: 8. Germline values: CDR1 SEHNR, CDR2 FQNEAQ (reference sequence). This CDR3 is 16 amino acids long. CDR3 loop: CASSLSSSTGGNTIYF. CDR3 DNA sequence: TGTGCCAGCAGCTTATCCTCCTCGACAGGGGGAAACACCATATATTTT.

This clonotype was recorded many times. This chain uses TRBV7-2 with TRBJ1-5; no firm D call. From germline, CDR1 is SGHTA and CDR2 FQGNSA. V lost 2 bases and J lost 3, with 14 bases in between. This CDR3 is 16 amino acids long. CDR3 bases: TGTGCCAGCAGCTTATATGGCAAGGGTATCAATCAGCCCCAGCATTTT. This gives the protein CASSLYGKGINQPQHF.

V is TRBV7-2 and J is TRBJ2-5; D is uncertain. The V end was cut by 5 bases, the J end by 10 bases, with 14 bases between. The CDR3 is 12 amino acids. The germline CDR1 and CDR2 sequences are SGHTA and FQGNSA. CDR3: CASSPRSWNQYF. For the CDR3, the DNA is TGTGCCAGCAGCCCACGGTCTTGGAACCAGTACTTC.

The V call is TRBV12-3 or TRBV12-4, the J call TRBJ2-5; TRBD2 is a possible D gene (6 bases). V lost 6 bases to trimming and J lost 4 bases, with 12 bases between them. The CDR3 sequence is 13 residues long. The CDR3 DNA is TGTGCCAGCAGCGTCGGGAGTAGAGAGACCCAGTACTTC. Its translation is CASSVGSRETQYF.

This sequence joins TRBV29-1 and TRBJ2-5; D not certain. V was cut by 7 bases and J by 1 base, with 10 bases left in between. CDR1 and CDR2 from the germline V gene are SQVTM and ANQGSEA. The CDR3 consists of 12 residues. The CDR3 spells CSALSPQETQYF. The CDR3 DNA reads as TGCAGCGCCCTTTCTCCCCAAGAGACCCAGTACTTC.

This clonotype appeared a few times. V and J are TRBV18 and TRBJ2-7; 8 nucleotides line up with TRBD2. V gave up 3 bases and J gave up 0 bases; unmatched junction bases: 10. The CDR3 length is 17 residues. The V gene's germline CDR1 is KGHSH and CDR2 LQKENI. Written as DNA, the CDR3 is TGTGCCAGCTCACCCAATTCGTTGCGGGGGGCCTCCTACGAGCAGTACTTC. Its protein is CASSPNSLRGASYEQYF. Filled out from reference TRBV18 and TRBJ2-7, the complete variable domain reads NAGVMQNPRHLVRRRGQEARLRCSPMKGHSHVYWYRQLPEEGLKFMVYLQKENIIDESGMPKERFSAEFPKEGPSILRIQQVVRGDSAAYFCASSPNSLRGASYEQYFGPGTRLTVT.

The chain is built from TRBV10-2 and TRBJ2-7; no clear D gene. CDR1 and CDR2 (germline): WSHSY, SAAADI. The CDR3 has 13 residues. V dropped 7 bases and J dropped 3 bases, with 13 bases sitting between them. CDR3 sequence (DNA): TGCGCCAGCACCGACAACTCCGGCTACGAGCAGTACTTC. It encodes CASTDNSGYEQYF.

This clonotype was found once. This chain joins TRBV20-1 and TRBJ2-3; D may be TRBD2 (6 bases). The CDR3 covers 14 residues. V was pared by 6 bases and J by 10 bases, with 23 bases between. Germline V gives CDR1 DFQATT, CDR2 SNEGSKA (reference sequence). The CDR3 DNA sequence: TGCAGTGCAACCCCTCCGGGGGTGGTAGGGGCGCAGTATTTT. Its translation is CSATPPGVVGAQYF.